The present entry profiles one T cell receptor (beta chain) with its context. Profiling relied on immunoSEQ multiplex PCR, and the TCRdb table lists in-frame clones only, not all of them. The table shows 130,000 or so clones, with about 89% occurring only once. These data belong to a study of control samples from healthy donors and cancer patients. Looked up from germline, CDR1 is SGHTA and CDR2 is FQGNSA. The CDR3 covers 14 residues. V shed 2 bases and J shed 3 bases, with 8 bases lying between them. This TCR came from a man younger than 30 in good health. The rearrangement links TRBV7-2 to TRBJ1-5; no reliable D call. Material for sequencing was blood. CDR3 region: CASSLSRNNQPQHF. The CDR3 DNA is TGTGCCAGCAGCTTAAGTCGGAACAATCAGCCCCAGCATTTT.